This T cell receptor beta chain stems from a study of blood T cell repertoires in COVID-19. Clones were sequenced by immunoSEQ multiplex PCR, and TCRdb holds only the in-frame ones, with some missing. This sample carries 70,000 to 85,000 clones, roughly 86% of them seen once, and the ten largest clones take around 9.3%. The TCR sequence derives from a man aged 60 to 69 with acute or convalescent COVID-19. Sequenced material: peripheral blood.

CDR3 amino acids: CASTPLSGRSYNEQFF. The CDR3 bases are TGTGCCAGCACCCCCCTTTCCGGGAGATCCTACAATGAGCAGTTCTTC. This rearrangement joins TRBV27 to TRBJ2-1; maybe TRBD2 (6 bases). Germline V gives CDR1 MNHEY, CDR2 SMNVEV (reference sequence). The length of the CDR3 is 16 residues. The germline V and J ends were trimmed by 7 bases and 1 base, with 17 bases remaining between them.